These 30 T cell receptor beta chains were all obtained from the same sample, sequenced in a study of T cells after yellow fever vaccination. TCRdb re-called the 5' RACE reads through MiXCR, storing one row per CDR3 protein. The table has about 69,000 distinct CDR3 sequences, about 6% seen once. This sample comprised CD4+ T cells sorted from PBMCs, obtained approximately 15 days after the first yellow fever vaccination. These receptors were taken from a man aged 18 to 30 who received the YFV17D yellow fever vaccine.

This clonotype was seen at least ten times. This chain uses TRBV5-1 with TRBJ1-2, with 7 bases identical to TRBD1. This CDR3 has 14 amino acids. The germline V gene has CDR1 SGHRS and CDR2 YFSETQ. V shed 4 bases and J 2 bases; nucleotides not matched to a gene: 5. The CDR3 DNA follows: TGCGCCAGCAGCCGGGGACAGCTAAACTATGGCTACACCTTC. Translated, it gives CASSRGQLNYGYTF.

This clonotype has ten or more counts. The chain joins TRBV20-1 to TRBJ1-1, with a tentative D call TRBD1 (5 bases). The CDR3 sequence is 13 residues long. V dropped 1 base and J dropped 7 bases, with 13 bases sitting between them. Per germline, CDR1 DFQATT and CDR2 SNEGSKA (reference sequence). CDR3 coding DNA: TGCAGTGCTAGAGCTCCAGCGGGACTTGAAGCTTTCTTT. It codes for CSARAPAGLEAFF.

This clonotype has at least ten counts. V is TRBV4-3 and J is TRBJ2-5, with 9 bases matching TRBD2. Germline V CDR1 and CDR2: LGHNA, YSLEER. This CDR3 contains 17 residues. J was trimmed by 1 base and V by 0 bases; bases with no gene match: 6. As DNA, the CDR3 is TGCGCCAGCAGCCAAGAGCGGGGGGGGTTCTCCCAAGAGACCCAGTACTTC. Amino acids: CASSQERGGFSQETQYF.

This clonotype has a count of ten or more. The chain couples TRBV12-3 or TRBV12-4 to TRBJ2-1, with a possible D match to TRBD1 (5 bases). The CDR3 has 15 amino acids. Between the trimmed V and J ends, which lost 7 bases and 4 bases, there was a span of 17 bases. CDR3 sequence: CASILGQGTYNEQFF. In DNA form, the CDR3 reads TGTGCCAGCATCCTGGGTCAGGGCACATACAATGAGCAGTTCTTC.

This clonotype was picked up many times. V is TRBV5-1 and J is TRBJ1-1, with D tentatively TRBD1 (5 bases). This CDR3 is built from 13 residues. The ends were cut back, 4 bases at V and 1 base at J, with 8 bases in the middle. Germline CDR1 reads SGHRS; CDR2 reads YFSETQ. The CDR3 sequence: CASSRGSNTEAFF. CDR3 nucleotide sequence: TGCGCCAGCAGCCGGGGGTCGAACACTGAAGCTTTCTTT.

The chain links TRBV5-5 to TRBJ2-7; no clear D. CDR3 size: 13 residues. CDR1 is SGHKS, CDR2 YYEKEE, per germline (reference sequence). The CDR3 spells CAISPGLLGEQYV. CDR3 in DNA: TGTGCCATCAGCCCTGGGCTCCTCGGCGAGCAGTACGTC.

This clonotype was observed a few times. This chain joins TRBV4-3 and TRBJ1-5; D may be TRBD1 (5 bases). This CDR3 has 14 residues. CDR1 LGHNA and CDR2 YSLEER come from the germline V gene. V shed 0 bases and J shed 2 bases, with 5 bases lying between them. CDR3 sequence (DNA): TGCGCCAGCAGCCAAGACAGGGGCAATCAGCCCCAGCATTTT. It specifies CASSQDRGNQPQHF.

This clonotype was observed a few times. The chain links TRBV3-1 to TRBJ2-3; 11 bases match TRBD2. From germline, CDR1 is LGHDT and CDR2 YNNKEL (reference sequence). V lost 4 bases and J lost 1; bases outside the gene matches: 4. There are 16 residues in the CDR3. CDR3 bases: TGTGCCAGCAGCCCTAAGACTAGCGGGGGCACAGATACGCAGTATTTT. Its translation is CASSPKTSGGTDTQYF.

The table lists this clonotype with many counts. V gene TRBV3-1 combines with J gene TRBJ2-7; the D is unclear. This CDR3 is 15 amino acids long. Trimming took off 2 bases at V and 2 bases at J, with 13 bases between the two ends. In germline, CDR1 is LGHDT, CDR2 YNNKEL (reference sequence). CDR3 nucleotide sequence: TGTGCCAGCAGCCAAACTGCTGGGCTAACCTACGAGCAGTACTTC. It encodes CASSQTAGLTYEQYF.

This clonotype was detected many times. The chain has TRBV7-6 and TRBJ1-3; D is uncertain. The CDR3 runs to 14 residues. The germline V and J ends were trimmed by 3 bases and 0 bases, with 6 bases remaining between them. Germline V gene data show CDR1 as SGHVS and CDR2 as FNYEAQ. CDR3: CASSFRSSGNTIYF. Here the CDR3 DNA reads TGTGCCAGCAGCTTCAGAAGCTCTGGAAACACCATATATTTT. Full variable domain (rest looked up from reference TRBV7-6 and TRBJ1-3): GAGVSQSPRYKVTKRGQDVALRCDPISGHVSLYWYRQALGQGPEFLTYFNYEAQQDKSGLPNDRFSAERPEGSISTLTIQRTEQRDSAMYRCASSFRSSGNTIYFGEGSWLTVV.

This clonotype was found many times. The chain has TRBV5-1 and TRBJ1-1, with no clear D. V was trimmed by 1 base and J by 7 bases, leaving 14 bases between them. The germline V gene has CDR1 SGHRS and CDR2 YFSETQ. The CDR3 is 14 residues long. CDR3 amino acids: CASSLSADHGEAFF. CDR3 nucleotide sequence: TGCGCCAGCAGCTTGAGTGCTGACCATGGTGAAGCTTTCTTT.

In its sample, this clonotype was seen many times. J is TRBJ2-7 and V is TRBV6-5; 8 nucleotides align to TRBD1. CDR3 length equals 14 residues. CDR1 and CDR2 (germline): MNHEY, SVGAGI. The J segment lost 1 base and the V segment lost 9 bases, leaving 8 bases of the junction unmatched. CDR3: CASSDRGVSYEQYF. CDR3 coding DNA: TGTGCCAGTTCAGACAGGGGTGTTTCCTACGAGCAGTACTTC.

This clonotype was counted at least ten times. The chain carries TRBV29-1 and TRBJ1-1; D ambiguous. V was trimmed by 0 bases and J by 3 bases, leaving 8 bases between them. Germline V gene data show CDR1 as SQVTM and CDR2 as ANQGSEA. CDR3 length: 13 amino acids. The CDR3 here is CSVEERRYTEAFF. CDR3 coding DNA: TGCAGCGTTGAAGAGAGACGGTACACTGAAGCTTTCTTT. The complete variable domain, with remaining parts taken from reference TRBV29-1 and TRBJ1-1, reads SAVISQKPSRDICQRGTSLTIQCQVDSQVTMMFWYRQQPGQSLTLIATANQGSEATYESGFVIDKFPISRPNLTFSTLTVSNMSPEDSSIYLCSVEERRYTEAFFGQGTRLTVV.

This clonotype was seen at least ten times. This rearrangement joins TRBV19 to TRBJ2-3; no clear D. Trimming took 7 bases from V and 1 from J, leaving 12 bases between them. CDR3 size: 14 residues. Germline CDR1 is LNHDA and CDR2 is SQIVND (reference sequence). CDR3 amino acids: CASKIAPRTDTQYF. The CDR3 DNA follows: TGTGCCAGTAAAATCGCCCCACGCACAGATACGCAGTATTTT. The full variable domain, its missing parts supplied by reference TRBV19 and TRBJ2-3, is DGGITQSPKYLFRKEGQNVTLSCEQNLNHDAMYWYRQDPGQGLRLIYYSQIVNDFQKGDIAEGYSVSREKKESFPLTVTSAQKNPTAFYLCASKIAPRTDTQYFGPGTRLTVL.

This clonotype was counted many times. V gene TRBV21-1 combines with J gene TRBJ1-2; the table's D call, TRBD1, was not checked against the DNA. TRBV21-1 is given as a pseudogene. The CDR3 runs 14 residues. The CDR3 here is CASSLRTTYYGYTF. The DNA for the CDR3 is TGTGCCAGCAGCCTCAGGACAACCTATTATGGCTACACCTTC.

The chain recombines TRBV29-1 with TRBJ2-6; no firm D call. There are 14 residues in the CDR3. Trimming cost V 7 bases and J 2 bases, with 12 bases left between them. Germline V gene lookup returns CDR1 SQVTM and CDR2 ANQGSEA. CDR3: CSALTVAGANVLTF. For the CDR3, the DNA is TGCAGCGCCTTAACAGTGGCTGGGGCCAACGTCCTGACTTTC.

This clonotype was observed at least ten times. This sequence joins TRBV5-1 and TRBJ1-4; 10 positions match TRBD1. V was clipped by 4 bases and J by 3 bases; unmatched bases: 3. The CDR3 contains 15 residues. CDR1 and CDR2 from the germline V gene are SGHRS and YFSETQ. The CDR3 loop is CASSGGQGANEKLFF. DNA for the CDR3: TGCGCCAGCAGCGGCGGACAGGGGGCTAATGAAAAACTGTTTTTT.

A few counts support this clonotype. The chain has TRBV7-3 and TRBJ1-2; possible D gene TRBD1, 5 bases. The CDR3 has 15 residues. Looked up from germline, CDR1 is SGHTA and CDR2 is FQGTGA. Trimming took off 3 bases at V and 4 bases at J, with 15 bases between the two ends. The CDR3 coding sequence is TGTGCCAGCAGCTTGGGCTCAGAGGGGTTCTATGGCTACACCTTC. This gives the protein CASSLGSEGFYGYTF.

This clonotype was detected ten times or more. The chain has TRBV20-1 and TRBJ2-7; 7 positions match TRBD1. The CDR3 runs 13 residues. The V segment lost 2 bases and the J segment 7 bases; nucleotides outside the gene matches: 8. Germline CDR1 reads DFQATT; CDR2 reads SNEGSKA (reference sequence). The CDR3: CSARSRGGGEQYF. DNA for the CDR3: TGCAGTGCTAGATCGCGAGGGGGCGGTGAGCAGTACTTC.

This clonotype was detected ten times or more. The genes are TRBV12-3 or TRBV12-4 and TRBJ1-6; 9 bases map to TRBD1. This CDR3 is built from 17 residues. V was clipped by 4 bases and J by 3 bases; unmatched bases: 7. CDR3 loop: CASSSLTGGVYNSPLHF. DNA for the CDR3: TGTGCCAGCAGTTCTTTAACAGGGGGCGTCTATAATTCACCCCTCCACTTT.

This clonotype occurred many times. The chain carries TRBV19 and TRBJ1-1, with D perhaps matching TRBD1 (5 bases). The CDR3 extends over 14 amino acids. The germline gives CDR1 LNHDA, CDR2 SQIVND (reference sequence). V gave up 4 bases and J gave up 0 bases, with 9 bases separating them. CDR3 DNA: TGTGCCAGTAGTAGGGCAGGGATGAACACTGAAGCTTTCTTT. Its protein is CASSRAGMNTEAFF. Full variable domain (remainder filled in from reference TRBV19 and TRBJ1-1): DGGITQSPKYLFRKEGQNVTLSCEQNLNHDAMYWYRQDPGQGLRLIYYSQIVNDFQKGDIAEGYSVSREKKESFPLTVTSAQKNPTAFYLCASSRAGMNTEAFFGQGTRLTVV.

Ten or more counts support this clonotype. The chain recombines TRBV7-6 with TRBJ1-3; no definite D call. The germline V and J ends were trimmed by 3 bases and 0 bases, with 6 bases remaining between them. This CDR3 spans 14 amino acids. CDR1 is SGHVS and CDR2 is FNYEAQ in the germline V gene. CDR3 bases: TGTGCCAGCAGCTTGGCGAGCTCTGGAAACACCATATATTTT. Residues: CASSLASSGNTIYF. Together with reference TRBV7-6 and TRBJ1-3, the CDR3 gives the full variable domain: GAGVSQSPRYKVTKRGQDVALRCDPISGHVSLYWYRQALGQGPEFLTYFNYEAQQDKSGLPNDRFSAERPEGSISTLTIQRTEQRDSAMYRCASSLASSGNTIYFGEGSWLTVV.

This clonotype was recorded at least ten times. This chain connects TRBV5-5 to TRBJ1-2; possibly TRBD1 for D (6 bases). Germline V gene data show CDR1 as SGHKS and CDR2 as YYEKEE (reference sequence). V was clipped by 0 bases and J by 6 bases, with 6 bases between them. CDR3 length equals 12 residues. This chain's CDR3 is CASSLDRDGYTF. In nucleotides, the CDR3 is TGTGCCAGCAGCTTGGACAGGGATGGCTACACCTTC.

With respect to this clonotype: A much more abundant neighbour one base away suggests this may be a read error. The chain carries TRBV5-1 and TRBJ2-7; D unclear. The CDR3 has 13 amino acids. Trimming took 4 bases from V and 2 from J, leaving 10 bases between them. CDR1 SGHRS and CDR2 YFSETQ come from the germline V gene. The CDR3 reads CASSPHGTYEQYV. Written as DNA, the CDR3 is TGCGCCAGCAGCCCTCATGGGACCTACGAGCAGTACGTC.

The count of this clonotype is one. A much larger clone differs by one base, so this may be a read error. CDR3 sequence: CASREQGTYSNQPQHF. The CDR3 nucleotides read TGTGCCAGCAGAGAACAGGGAACTTACAGCAATCAGCCCCAGCATTTT. This chain links TRBV28 with TRBJ1-5, with a weak D call TRBD1 (6 bases). Trimming took off 6 bases at V and 1 base at J, with 16 bases between the two ends. CDR1 is MDHEN and CDR2 is SYDVKM in the germline V gene. This CDR3 region has 16 residues.

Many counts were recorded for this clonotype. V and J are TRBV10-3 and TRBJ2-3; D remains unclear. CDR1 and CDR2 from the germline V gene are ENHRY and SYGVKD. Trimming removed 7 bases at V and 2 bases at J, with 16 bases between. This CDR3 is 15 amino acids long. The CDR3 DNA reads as TGTGCCATCACTGCGCAAATTTCCTTCACAGATACGCAGTATTTT. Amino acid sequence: CAITAQISFTDTQYF.

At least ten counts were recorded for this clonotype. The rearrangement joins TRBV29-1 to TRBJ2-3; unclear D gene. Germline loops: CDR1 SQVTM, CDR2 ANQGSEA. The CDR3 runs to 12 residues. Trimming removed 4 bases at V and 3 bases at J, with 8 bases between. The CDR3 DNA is TGCAGCGTTGCCGGTAGGACAGATACGCAGTATTTT. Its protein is CSVAGRTDTQYF.

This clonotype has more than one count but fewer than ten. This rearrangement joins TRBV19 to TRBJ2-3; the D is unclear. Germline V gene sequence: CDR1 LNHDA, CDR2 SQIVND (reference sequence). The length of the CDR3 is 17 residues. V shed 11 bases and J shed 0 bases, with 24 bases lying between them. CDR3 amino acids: CASRRLGPQTSTDTQYF. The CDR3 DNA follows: TGTGCCTCCAGACGGTTGGGTCCGCAAACTAGCACAGATACGCAGTATTTT. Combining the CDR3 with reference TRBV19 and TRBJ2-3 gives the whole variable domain DGGITQSPKYLFRKEGQNVTLSCEQNLNHDAMYWYRQDPGQGLRLIYYSQIVNDFQKGDIAEGYSVSREKKESFPLTVTSAQKNPTAFYLCASRRLGPQTSTDTQYFGPGTRLTVL.

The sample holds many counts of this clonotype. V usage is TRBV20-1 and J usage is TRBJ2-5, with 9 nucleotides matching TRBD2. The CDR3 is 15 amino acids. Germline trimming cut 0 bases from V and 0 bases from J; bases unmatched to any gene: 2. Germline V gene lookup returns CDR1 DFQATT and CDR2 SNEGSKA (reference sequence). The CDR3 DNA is TGCAGTGCTAGAGAGGCTAGCGGGGACCAAGAGACCCAGTACTTC. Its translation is CSAREASGDQETQYF.

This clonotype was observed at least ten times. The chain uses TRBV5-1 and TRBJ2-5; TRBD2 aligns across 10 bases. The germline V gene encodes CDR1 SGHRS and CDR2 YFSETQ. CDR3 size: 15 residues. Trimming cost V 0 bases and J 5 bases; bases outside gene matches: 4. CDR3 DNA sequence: TGCGCCAGCAGCTTGGCCGGGACTAGCGATGAGACCCAGTACTTC. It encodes CASSLAGTSDETQYF.